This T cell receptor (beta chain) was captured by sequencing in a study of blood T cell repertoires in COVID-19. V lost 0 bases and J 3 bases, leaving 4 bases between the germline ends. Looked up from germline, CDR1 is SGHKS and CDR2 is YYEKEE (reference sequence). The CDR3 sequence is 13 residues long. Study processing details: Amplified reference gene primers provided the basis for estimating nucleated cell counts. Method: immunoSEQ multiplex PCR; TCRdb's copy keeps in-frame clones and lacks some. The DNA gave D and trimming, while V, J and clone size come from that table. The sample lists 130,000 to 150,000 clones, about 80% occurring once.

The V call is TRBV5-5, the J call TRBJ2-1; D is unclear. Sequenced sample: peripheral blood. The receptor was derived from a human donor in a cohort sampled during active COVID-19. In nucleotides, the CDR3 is TGTGCCAGCAGCTTGGGTCTCTACAATGAGCAGTTCTTC. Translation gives CASSLGLYNEQFF.